This T cell receptor beta chain was found in a study of OX40 agonist ivuxolimab in advanced cancers. Sequencing was performed with immunoSEQ multiplex PCR; in TCRdb, only in-frame clones are kept and a portion is missing. The sample shows about 35,000 clones, around 92% of them seen only once. Remarks on this clone: Its target is not known.

Germline loops: CDR1 MNHEY, CDR2 SVGAGI. The CDR3 length is 15 residues. Trimming shortened V by 2 bases and J by 1 base, and 11 bases separated the two germline ends. People who had autoimmune disease history or systemic immunosuppression were excluded. Study results and caveats: Among T cells, CD8+ cells averaged more expanded clones than CD4+ cells.

The chain recombines TRBV6-5 with TRBJ2-5; the D gene could be TRBD1 or TRBD2 (5 bases each). This specimen was CD4+ or CD8+ T cells sorted from blood, taken in a trial of the OX40 agonist ivuxolimab. The receptor's source is an adult with an advanced solid tumor such as melanoma, head and neck, liver or kidney cancer. CDR3 region: CASSYGTVLQETQYF. As DNA, the CDR3 is TGTGCCAGCAGTTACGGGACCGTTCTCCAAGAGACCCAGTACTTC.